These 20 T cell receptor beta chains came from one sample sequenced in a study of cytomegalovirus exposure and HLA in healthy donors. Primers included in the PCR were 60 Vbeta and 13 Jbeta primers. Clones were sequenced by immunoSEQ multiplex PCR, and TCRdb holds only the in-frame ones, with some missing. This listing includes some 150,000 clones. The sequencing sample was made of PBMCs. The receptors here all came from a middle-aged man in good health and CMV-seronegative.

The chain uses TRBV6-5 and TRBJ1-1; the D is unclear. CDR1 is MNHEY and CDR2 is SVGAGI in the germline V gene. Trimming pared 10 bases from V and 5 bases from J, leaving 14 bases between. The CDR3 runs to 12 residues. CDR3 in amino acids: CATRFEKTEAFF. CDR3 nucleotides: TGTGCCACACGGTTCGAGAAAACTGAAGCTTTCTTT.

The chain has TRBV5-4 and TRBJ1-2; 9 bases line up with TRBD1. After removal of 4 bases from V and 1 base from J, the junction contained 2 bases not matched to a gene. Per the germline V gene, CDR1 is SGHNT and CDR2 is YYREEE (reference sequence). The CDR3 sequence is 14 residues long. The CDR3 loop reads CASSAGQGNYGYTF. In DNA, the CDR3 is TGTGCCAGCAGCGCGGGACAGGGTAACTATGGCTACACCTTC.

Concerning this clone: The sample contains more than one DNA sequence encoding this CDR3. This chain links TRBV6-5 with TRBJ1-2, with D possibly TRBD1 on 6 matching bases. The V end lost 5 bases, the J end lost 4 bases, and 11 bases lay between the germline ends. Germline lookup yields CDR1 MNHEY and CDR2 SVGAGI. This CDR3 contains 13 residues. The CDR3 loop reads CASSPDRSYGYTF. The CDR3 DNA sequence: TGTGCCAGCAGTCCAGACAGGTCCTATGGCTACACCTTC.

The chain is built from TRBV5-1 and TRBJ2-7; 8 nucleotides match TRBD1. Per germline, CDR1 SGHRS and CDR2 YFSETQ. V was pared by 3 bases and J by 4 bases, with 3 bases of the junction left unmatched. The CDR3 spans 13 residues. CDR3 sequence: CASSSGTGYEQYF. For the CDR3, the DNA is TGCGCCAGCAGCTCCGGGACAGGTTACGAGCAGTACTTC.

V usage is TRBV19 and J usage is TRBJ1-3, with D hard to call. The CDR3 is made up of 15 amino acids. V was pared by 5 bases and J by 0 bases, with 11 bases between. Germline CDR1 reads LNHDA; CDR2 reads SQIVND (reference sequence). The CDR3 protein is CASSSRWFSGNTIYF. In nucleotides, the CDR3 is TGTGCCAGTAGTTCGAGGTGGTTCTCTGGAAACACCATATATTTT.

J is TRBJ1-1 and V is TRBV7-9; possible D gene TRBD1, 5 bases. Germline-derived CDR1 and CDR2 are SEHNR and FQNEAQ (reference sequence). V lost 5 bases and J lost 1, with 14 bases in between. The CDR3 extends over 15 amino acids. The CDR3 sequence is CASSPRGSRNTEAFF. CDR3 coding DNA: TGTGCCAGCAGCCCTCGGGGGTCAAGGAACACTGAAGCTTTCTTT.

The chain has TRBV2 and TRBJ2-7; maybe TRBD1 (5 bases). Germline values: CDR1 SNHLY, CDR2 FYNNEI. The CDR3 runs to 15 residues. The V gene lost 6 bases and the J gene lost 1 base, with 16 bases spanning the gap. In DNA form, the CDR3 reads TGTGCCAGCAGACTAAGGGCCGACAGATCCTACGAGCAGTACTTC. Protein sequence: CASRLRADRSYEQYF.

The chain has TRBV10-3 and TRBJ1-5; D uncertain. Trimming took off 2 bases at V and 7 bases at J, with 9 bases between the two ends. Looked up from germline, CDR1 is ENHRY and CDR2 is SYGVKD. The CDR3 length is 13 residues. The DNA of the CDR3 is TGTGCCATCAGTGAGGGCTTGGTCCAGCCCCAGCATTTT. This translates into CAISEGLVQPQHF.

The CDR3 DNA is TGTGCCAGCAGATACAGGGTTGTCTACGAGCAGTACTTC. This sequence encodes CASRYRVVYEQYF. The chain has TRBV28 and TRBJ2-7, with a weak D call TRBD1 (6 bases). The CDR3 has 13 residues. The V gene's germline CDR1 is MDHEN and CDR2 SYDVKM. V gave up 6 bases and J gave up 3 bases, with 12 bases separating them.

This sequence joins TRBV1 and TRBJ2-1; TRBD2 is the table's D call, not checked against the DNA. TRBV1 is an annotated pseudogene. This CDR3 has 19 amino acids. CDR3 in amino acids: CTSSHVTSGGPSSYNEQFF. CDR3 sequence (DNA): TGCACCAGCAGCCACGTCACTAGCGGGGGGCCCAGCTCCTACAATGAGCAGTTCTTC.

The rearrangement uses TRBV6-6 and TRBJ2-1; 10 bases match TRBD1. V was pared by 8 bases and J by 4 bases, with 2 bases of the junction left unmatched. The CDR3 has 13 amino acids. Germline V lookup: CDR1 MNHNY, CDR2 SVGAGI (reference sequence). The CDR3 DNA is TGTGCCAGCGTGGGACAGGGGTACAATGAGCAGTTCTTC. Its protein is CASVGQGYNEQFF.

The rearrangement joins TRBV7-2 to TRBJ1-4; 7 bases agree with TRBD1. J gave up 6 bases and V 5 bases, and 6 bases lay outside the gene matches. The CDR3 spans 14 residues. Germline CDR1 SGHTA, CDR2 FQGNSA. The CDR3 here is CASSGQGGDEKLFF. The DNA for the CDR3 is TGTGCCAGCAGCGGCCAGGGGGGCGATGAAAAACTGTTTTTT. Complete variable domain (other parts from reference TRBV7-2 and TRBJ1-4): GAGVSQSPSNKVTEKGKDVELRCDPISGHTALYWYRQSLGQGLEFLIYFQGNSAPDKSGLPSDRFSAERTGGSVSTLTIQRTQQEDSAVYLCASSGQGGDEKLFFGSGTQLSVL.

The rearrangement uses TRBV7-8 and TRBJ1-2, with TRBD1 identical over 7 bases. Trimming cost V 5 bases and J 4 bases; bases outside gene matches: 7. This CDR3 spans 14 amino acids. Germline CDR1 is SGHVS and CDR2 is FQNEAQ. The CDR3 loop is CASSALGQPYGYTF. CDR3 sequence (DNA): TGTGCCAGCAGCGCGTTGGGACAGCCCTATGGCTACACCTTC.

This rearrangement joins TRBV7-2 to TRBJ2-5; tentative D call: TRBD1 (5 bases). Germline assignment: CDR1 SGHTA and CDR2 FQGNSA. V gave up 7 bases and J gave up 3 bases, with 12 bases separating them. This CDR3 contains 13 residues. Written as DNA, the CDR3 is TGTGCCAGCACCCTTGCAGGGAAAGAGACCCAGTACTTC. Protein: CASTLAGKETQYF.

The rearrangement uses TRBV19 and TRBJ2-1; 7 bases are shared with TRBD2. The CDR3 extends over 13 amino acids. Germline trimming cut 6 bases from V and 9 bases from J; bases unmatched to any gene: 8. CDR1 LNHDA and CDR2 SQIVND come from the germline V gene (reference sequence). This CDR3 reads CASRWSGGSEQFF. As DNA, the CDR3 is TGTGCCAGTAGATGGTCCGGGGGGAGTGAGCAGTTCTTC.

The chain is built from TRBV6-5 and TRBJ2-5, with 9 bases matching TRBD1. V trimming: 6 bases; J trimming: 0 bases; junction bases outside the gene matches: 5. Germline lookup yields CDR1 MNHEY and CDR2 SVGAGI. This CDR3 has 15 residues. The CDR3 protein is CASSRGQGNQETQYF. CDR3 sequence (DNA): TGTGCCAGCAGCCGCGGACAGGGGAACCAAGAGACCCAGTACTTC.

In nucleotides, the CDR3 is TGCAGCGTAGGACAGTCTGAAGCTTTCTTT. The encoded protein is CSVGQSEAFF. The chain uses TRBV29-1 and TRBJ1-1; TRBD1 might be the D (6 bases). This CDR3 is 10 amino acids long. V gave up 6 bases and J gave up 6 bases, with 8 bases separating them. Germline values: CDR1 SQVTM, CDR2 ANQGSEA.

About this clone itself: One end of the junction does not line up with germline, which may come from a read error. The chain employs TRBV4-2 and TRBJ1-5, with D hard to call. The CDR3 contains 16 residues. Germline V gene sequence: CDR1 LGHNA, CDR2 YNFKEQ. CDR3 sequence: CASSRDSGSSNQSQHF. As DNA, the CDR3 is TGTGCCAGCAGCCGAGATTCGGGAAGTAGCAATCAGTCCCAGCATTTT.

The rearrangement joins TRBV5-8 to TRBJ1-4, with D possibly TRBD1 on 5 matching bases. From germline, CDR1 is SGHTS and CDR2 YDEGEE. V lost 0 bases and J lost 10, with 19 bases in between. The CDR3 length is 16 residues. The CDR3 region is CASSLAGTGDGGKLFF. Written as DNA, the CDR3 is TGTGCCAGCAGCTTGGCCGGAACAGGCGACGGTGGAAAACTGTTTTTT.

CDR3: CASSLGRDSSPLHF. In DNA, the CDR3 is TGTGCCAGCAGCTTAGGCAGGGATAGCTCACCCCTCCACTTT. V is TRBV7-2 and J is TRBJ1-6, with a tentative D call TRBD1 (5 bases). This CDR3 is 14 amino acids long. CDR1 is SGHTA, CDR2 FQGNSA, per germline. The V end was cut by 1 base, the J end by 10 bases, with 11 bases between.